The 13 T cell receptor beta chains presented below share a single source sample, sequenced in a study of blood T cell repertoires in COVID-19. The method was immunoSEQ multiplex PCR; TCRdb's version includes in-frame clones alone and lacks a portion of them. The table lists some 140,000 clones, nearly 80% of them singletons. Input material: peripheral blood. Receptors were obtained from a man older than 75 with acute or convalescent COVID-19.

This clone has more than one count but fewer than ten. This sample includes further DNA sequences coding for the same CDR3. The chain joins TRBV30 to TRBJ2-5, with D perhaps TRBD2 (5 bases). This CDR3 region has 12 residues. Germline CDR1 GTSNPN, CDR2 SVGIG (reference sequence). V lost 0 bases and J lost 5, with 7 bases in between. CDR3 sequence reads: CAWSVGGETQYF. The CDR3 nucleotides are TGTGCCTGGAGTGTTGGCGGGGAGACCCAGTACTTC.

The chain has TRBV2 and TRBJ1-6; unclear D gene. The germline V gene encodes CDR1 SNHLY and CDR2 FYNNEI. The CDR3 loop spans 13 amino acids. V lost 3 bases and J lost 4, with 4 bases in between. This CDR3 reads CASSDTYNSPLHF. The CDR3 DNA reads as TGTGCCAGCAGTGACACTTATAATTCACCCCTCCACTTT.

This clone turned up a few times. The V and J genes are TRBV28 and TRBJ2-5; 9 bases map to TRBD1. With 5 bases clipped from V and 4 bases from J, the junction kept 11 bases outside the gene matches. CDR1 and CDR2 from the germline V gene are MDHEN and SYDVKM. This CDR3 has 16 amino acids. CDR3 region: CASSRTGDYPRETQYF. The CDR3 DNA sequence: TGTGCCAGCAGTCGGACAGGGGATTACCCACGAGAGACCCAGTACTTC.

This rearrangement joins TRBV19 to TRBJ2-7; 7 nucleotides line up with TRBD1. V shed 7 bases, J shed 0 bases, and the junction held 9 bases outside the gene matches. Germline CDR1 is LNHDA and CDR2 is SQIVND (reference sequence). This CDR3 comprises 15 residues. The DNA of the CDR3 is TGTGCCAGTACTCCCGGACAGGCCGCCTCCTACGAGCAGTACTTC. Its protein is CASTPGQAASYEQYF.

The CDR3 here is CASSVRQGYSEAFF. Written as DNA, the CDR3 is TGTGCCAGCAGTGTAAGACAGGGTTACTCTGAAGCTTTCTTT. This chain links TRBV6-4 with TRBJ1-1, with 7 bases matching TRBD1. The CDR3 runs to 14 residues. V shed 4 bases and J 6 bases; nucleotides not matched to a gene: 8. Germline loops: CDR1 MRHNA, CDR2 SNTAGT.

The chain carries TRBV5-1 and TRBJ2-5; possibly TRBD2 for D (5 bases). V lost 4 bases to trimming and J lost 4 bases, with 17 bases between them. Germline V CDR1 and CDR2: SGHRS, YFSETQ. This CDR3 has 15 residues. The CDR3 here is CASSRTGVFGETQYF. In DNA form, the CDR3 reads TGCGCCAGCAGCCGGACCGGGGTATTCGGAGAGACCCAGTACTTC.

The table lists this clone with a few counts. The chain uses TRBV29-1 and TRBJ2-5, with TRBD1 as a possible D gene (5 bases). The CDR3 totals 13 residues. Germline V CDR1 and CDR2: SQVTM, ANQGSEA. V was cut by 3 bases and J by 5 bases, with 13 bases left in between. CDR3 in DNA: TGCAGCGTTGATATCACAGGCCCGGAGACCCAGTACTTC. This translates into CSVDITGPETQYF.

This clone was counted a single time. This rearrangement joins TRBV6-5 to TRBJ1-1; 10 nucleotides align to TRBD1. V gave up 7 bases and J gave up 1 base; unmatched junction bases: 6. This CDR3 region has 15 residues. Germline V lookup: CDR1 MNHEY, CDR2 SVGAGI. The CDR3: CASTGTGVWNTEAFF. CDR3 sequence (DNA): TGTGCCAGCACCGGGACAGGGGTATGGAACACTGAAGCTTTCTTT.

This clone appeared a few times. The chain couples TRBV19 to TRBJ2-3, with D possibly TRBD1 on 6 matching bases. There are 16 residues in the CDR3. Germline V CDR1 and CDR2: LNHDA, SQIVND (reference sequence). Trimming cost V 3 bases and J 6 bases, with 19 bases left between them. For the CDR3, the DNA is TGTGCCAGTAGTATCCAGGGGTGGGGTGGTGTGGATACGCAGTATTTT. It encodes CASSIQGWGGVDTQYF.

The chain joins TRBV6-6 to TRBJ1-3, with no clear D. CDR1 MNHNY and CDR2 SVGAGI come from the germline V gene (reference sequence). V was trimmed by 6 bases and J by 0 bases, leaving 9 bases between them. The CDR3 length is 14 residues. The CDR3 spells CASSEEGSGNTIYF. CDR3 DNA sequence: TGTGCCAGCAGCGAGGAAGGCTCTGGAAACACCATATATTTT.

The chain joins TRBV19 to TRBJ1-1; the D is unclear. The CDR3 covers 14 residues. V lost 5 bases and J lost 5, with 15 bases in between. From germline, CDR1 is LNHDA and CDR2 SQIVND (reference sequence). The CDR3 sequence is CASSPPGVETEAFF. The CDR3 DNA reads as TGTGCCAGTAGTCCCCCCGGGGTGGAAACTGAAGCTTTCTTT. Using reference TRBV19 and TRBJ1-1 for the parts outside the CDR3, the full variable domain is DGGITQSPKYLFRKEGQNVTLSCEQNLNHDAMYWYRQDPGQGLRLIYYSQIVNDFQKGDIAEGYSVSREKKESFPLTVTSAQKNPTAFYLCASSPPGVETEAFFGQGTRLTVV.

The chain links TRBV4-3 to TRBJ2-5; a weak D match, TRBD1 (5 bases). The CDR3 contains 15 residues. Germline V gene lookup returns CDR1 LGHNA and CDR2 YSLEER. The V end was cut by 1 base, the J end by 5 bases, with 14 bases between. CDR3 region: CASSQGNQGGETQYF. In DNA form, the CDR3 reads TGCGCCAGCAGCCAAGGGAACCAGGGTGGGGAGACCCAGTACTTC.

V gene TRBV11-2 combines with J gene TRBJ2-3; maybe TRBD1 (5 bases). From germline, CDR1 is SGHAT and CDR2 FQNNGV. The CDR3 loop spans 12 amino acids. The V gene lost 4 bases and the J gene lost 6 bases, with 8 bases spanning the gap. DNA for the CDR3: TGTGCCAGCAGCTACTCAGGGGATACGCAGTATTTT. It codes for CASSYSGDTQYF.